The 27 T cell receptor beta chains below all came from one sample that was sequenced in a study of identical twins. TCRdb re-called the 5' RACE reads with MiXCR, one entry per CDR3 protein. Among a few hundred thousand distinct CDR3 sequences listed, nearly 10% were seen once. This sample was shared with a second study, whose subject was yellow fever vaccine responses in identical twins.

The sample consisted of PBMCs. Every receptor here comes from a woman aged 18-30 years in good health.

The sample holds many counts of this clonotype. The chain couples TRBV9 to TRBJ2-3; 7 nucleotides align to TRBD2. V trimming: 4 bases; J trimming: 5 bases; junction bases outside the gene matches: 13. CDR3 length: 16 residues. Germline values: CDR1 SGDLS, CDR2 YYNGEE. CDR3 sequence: CASSPYVGGYGDTQYF. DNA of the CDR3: TGTGCCAGCAGCCCCTATGTGGGGGGGTACGGAGATACGCAGTATTTT.

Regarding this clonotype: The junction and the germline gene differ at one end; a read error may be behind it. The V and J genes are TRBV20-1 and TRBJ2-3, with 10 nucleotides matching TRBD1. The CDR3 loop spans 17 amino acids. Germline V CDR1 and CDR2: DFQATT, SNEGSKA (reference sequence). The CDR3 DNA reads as TGCTGTGCTAGAGATCTCTCGAGACAGGGGGCATCAGATACGCAGTATTTT. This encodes CCARDLSRQGASDTQYF.

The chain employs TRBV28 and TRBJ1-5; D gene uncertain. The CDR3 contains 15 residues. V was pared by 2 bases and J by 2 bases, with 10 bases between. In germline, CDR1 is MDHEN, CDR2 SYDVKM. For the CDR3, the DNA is TGTGCCAGCAGTTTACTACAGAGGCGCAATCAGCCCCAGCATTTT. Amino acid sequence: CASSLLQRRNQPQHF.

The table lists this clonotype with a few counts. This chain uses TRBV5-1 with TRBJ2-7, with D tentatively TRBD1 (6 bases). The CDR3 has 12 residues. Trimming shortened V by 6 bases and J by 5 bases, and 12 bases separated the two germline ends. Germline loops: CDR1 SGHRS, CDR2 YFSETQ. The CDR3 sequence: CASTGTWNEQYF. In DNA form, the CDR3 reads TGCGCCAGCACGGGGACATGGAACGAGCAGTACTTC.

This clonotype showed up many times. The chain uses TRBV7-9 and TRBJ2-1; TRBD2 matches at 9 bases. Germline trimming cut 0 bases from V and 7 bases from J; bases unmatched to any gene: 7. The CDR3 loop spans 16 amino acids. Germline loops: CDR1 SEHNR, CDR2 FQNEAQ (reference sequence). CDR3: CASSLARGGAFNEQFF. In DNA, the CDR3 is TGTGCCAGCAGCTTAGCCCGCGGGGGGGCCTTTAATGAGCAGTTCTTC.

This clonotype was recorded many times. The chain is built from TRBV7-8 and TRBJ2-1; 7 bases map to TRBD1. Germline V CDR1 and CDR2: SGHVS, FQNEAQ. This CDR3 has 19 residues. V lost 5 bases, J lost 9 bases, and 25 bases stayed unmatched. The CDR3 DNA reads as TGTGCCAGCAGCCACCCCCGGGACAGCGAGATTGTATACCGGGGTGAGCAGTTCTTC. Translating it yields CASSHPRDSEIVYRGEQFF.

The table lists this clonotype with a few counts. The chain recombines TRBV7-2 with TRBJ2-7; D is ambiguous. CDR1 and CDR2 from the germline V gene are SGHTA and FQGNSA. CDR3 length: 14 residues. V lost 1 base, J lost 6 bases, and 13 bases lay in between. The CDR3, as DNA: TGTGCCAGCAGCTTAGTATGGGATAGGGTCGAGCAGTACTTC. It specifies CASSLVWDRVEQYF. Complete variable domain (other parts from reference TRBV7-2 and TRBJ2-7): GAGVSQSPSNKVTEKGKDVELRCDPISGHTALYWYRQSLGQGLEFLIYFQGNSAPDKSGLPSDRFSAERTGGSVSTLTIQRTQQEDSAVYLCASSLVWDRVEQYFGPGTRLTVT.

In DNA form, the CDR3 reads TGCAGTGCGGCCCAACTGGATGGCTACACCTTC. It encodes CSAAQLDGYTF. The V call is TRBV20-1, the J call TRBJ1-2; D is unclear. The germline V gene has CDR1 DFQATT and CDR2 SNEGSKA (reference sequence). The CDR3 runs to 11 residues. Trimming removed 6 bases at V and 6 bases at J, with 11 bases between.

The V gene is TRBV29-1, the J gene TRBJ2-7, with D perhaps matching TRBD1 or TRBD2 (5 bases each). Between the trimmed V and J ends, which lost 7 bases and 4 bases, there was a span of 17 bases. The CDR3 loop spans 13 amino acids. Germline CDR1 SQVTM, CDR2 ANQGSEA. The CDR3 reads CSAGGVLGYEQYF. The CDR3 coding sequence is TGCAGCGCTGGGGGTGTTCTAGGGTACGAGCAGTACTTC.

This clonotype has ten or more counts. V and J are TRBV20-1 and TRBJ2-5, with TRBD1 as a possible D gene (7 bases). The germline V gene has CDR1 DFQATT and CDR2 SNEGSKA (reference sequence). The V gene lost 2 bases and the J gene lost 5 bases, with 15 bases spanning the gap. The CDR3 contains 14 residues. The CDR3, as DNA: TGCAGTGCTAGAACCGGAGGGGGCATGGAGACCCAGTACTTC. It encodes CSARTGGGMETQYF.

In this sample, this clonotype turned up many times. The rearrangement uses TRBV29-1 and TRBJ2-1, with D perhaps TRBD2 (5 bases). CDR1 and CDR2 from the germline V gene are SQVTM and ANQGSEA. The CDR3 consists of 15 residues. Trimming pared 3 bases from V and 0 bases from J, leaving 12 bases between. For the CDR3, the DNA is TGCAGCGTTGATGGCGGGCAAAGCTCCTACAATGAGCAGTTCTTC. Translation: CSVDGGQSSYNEQFF.

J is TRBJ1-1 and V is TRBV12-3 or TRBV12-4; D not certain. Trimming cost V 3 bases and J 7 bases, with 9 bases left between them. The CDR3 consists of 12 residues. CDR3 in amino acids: CASSLKEIEAFF. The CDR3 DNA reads TGTGCCAGCAGTTTGAAGGAGATTGAAGCTTTCTTT.

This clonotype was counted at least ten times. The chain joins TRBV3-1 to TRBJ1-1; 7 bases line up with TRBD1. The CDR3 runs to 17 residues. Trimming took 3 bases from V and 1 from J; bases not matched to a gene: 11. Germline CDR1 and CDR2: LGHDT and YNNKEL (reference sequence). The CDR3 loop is CASSHYFRQGPNTEAFF. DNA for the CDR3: TGTGCCAGCAGCCATTACTTTCGACAGGGACCGAACACTGAAGCTTTCTTT.

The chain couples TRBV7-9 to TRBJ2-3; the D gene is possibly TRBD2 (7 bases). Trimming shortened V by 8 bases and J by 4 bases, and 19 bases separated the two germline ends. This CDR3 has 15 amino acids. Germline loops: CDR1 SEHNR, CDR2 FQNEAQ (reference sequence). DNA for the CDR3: TGTGCCAGCGCGTGGGGGGGGCTGAGTCCAGATACGCAGTATTTT. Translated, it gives CASAWGGLSPDTQYF.

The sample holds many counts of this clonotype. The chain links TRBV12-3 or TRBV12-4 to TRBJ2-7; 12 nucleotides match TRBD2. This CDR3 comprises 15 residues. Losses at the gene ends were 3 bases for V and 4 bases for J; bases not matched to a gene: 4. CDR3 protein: CASSLSSGREYEQYF. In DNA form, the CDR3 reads TGTGCCAGCAGTTTGTCTAGCGGGAGGGAATACGAGCAGTACTTC.

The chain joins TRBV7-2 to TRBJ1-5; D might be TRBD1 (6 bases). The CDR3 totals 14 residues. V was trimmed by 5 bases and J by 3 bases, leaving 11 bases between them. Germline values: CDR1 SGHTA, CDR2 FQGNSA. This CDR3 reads CASSVWGPNQPQHF. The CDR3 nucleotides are TGTGCCAGCAGCGTTTGGGGGCCCAATCAGCCCCAGCATTTT.

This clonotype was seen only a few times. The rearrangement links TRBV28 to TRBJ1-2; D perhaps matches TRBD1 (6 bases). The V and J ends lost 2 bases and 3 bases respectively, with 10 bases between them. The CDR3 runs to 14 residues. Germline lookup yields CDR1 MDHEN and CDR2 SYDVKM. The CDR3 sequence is CASSLTGRDYGYTF. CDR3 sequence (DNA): TGTGCCAGCAGTTTAACAGGGAGGGACTATGGCTACACCTTC.

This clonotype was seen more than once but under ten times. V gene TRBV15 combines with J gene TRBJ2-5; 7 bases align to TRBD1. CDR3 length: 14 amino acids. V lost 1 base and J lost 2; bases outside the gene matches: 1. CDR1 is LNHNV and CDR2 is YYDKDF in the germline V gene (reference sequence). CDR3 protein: CATSRGQGQETQYF. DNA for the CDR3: TGTGCCACCAGCAGAGGACAGGGTCAAGAGACCCAGTACTTC.

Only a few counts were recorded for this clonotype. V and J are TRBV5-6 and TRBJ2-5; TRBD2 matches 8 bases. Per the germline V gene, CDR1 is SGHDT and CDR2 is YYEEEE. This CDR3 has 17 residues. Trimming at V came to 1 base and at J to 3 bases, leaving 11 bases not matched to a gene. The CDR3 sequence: CASSLTISGKGKETQYF. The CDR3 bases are TGTGCCAGCAGCTTGACTATTAGCGGGAAGGGTAAAGAGACCCAGTACTTC.

This CDR3 reads CSVTIALDEQFF. The DNA of the CDR3 is TGCAGTGTTACAATTGCACTCGATGAGCAGTTCTTC. The chain employs TRBV20-1 and TRBJ2-1; D is uncertain. V lost 7 bases to trimming and J lost 8 bases, with 15 bases between them. The CDR3 spans 12 residues. Germline loops: CDR1 DFQATT, CDR2 SNEGSKA (reference sequence).

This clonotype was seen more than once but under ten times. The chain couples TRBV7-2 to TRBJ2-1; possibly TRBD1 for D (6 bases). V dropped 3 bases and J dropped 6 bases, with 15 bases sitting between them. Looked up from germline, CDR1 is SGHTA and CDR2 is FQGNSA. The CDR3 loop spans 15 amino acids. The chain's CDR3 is CASSFSRGPGNEQFF. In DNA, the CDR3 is TGTGCCAGCAGCTTTTCCAGGGGCCCTGGCAATGAGCAGTTCTTC.

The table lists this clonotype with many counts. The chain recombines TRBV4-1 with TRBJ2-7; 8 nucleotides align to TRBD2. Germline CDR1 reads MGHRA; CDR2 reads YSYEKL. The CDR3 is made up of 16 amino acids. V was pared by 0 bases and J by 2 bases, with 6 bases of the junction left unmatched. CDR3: CASSQDWDGRAYEQYF. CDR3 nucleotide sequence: TGCGCCAGCAGCCAAGATTGGGACGGGAGGGCCTACGAGCAGTACTTC.

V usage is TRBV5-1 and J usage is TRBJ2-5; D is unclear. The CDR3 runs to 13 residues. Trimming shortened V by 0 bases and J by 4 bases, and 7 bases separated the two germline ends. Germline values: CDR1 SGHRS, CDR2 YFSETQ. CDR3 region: CASSLDSPETQYF. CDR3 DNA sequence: TGCGCCAGCAGCTTGGACAGTCCAGAGACCCAGTACTTC.

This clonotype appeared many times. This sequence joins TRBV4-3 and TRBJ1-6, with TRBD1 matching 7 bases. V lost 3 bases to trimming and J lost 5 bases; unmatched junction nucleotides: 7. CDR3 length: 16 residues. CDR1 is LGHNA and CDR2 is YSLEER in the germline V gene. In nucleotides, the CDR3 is TGCGCCAGCAGCCAGGCAGACAGGGAAGATAATTCACCCCTCCACTTT. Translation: CASSQADREDNSPLHF.

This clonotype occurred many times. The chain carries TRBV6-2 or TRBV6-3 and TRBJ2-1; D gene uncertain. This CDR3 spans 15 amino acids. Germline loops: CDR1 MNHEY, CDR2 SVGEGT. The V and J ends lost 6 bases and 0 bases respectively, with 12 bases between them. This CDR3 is CASSHDWSSYNEQFF. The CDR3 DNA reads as TGTGCCAGCAGCCACGACTGGAGCTCCTACAATGAGCAGTTCTTC.

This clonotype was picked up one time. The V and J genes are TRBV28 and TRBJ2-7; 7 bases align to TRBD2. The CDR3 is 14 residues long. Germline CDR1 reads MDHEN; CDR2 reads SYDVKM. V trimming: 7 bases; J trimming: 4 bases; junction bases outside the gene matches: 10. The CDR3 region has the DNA TGTGCCAGCACCACGGGAGGCCTGTTTTACGAGCAGTACTTC. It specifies CASTTGGLFYEQYF.

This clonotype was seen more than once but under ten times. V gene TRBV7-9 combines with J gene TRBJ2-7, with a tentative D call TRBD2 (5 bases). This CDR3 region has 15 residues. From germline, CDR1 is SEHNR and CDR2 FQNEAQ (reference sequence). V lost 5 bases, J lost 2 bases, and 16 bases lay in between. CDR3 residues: CASSRAGVVPYEQYF. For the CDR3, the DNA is TGTGCCAGCAGCCGCGCCGGGGTGGTACCCTACGAGCAGTACTTC.